The 8 T cell receptor beta chains in this list originate from one sample, sequenced in a study of graft-versus-host responses after intestinal transplantation. TCRdb keeps only in-frame clones here, not all; method: immunoSEQ multiplex PCR. Among fewer than 150,000 clones listed, 90% to 95% were seen once. Their cognate antigens are unknown. The material sequenced was unstimulated CD4+ T cells sorted from spleen or lymph node cells, taken before intestinal transplant. These TCRs come from a human donor who received an intestinal transplant.

V gene TRBV29-1 combines with J gene TRBJ1-2; no clear D. The CDR3 spans 12 residues. V was clipped by 3 bases and J by 4 bases, with 9 bases between them. CDR1 SQVTM and CDR2 ANQGSEA come from the germline V gene. In DNA, the CDR3 is TGCAGCGTTGAGCCCGCGGGCTATGGCTACACCTTC. This gives the protein CSVEPAGYGYTF.

The chain joins TRBV5-1 to TRBJ2-3; 9 bases line up with TRBD1. CDR3 length: 15 amino acids. Germline V gene data show CDR1 as SGHRS and CDR2 as YFSETQ. With V trimmed by 4 bases and J by 4 bases, 7 bases remained unmatched. The CDR3 loop reads CASSAGTGIADTQYF. DNA for the CDR3: TGCGCCAGCAGCGCCGGGACAGGGATTGCAGATACGCAGTATTTT. Full variable domain (rest looked up from reference TRBV5-1 and TRBJ2-3): KAGVTQTPRYLIKTRGQQVTLSCSPISGHRSVSWYQQTPGQGLQFLFEYFSETQRNKGNFPGRFSGRQFSNSRSEMNVSTLELGDSALYLCASSAGTGIADTQYFGPGTRLTVL.

The V and J genes are TRBV9 and TRBJ1-3; D not resolved. V was cut by 4 bases and J by 3 bases, with 14 bases left in between. The germline V gene has CDR1 SGDLS and CDR2 YYNGEE. The CDR3 length is 15 residues. In nucleotides, the CDR3 is TGTGCCAGCAGCCCCCTAGGATCTGATGGAAACACCATATATTTT. It translates to CASSPLGSDGNTIYF. Looking up the rest from reference TRBV9 and TRBJ1-3 gives the full variable domain: DSGVTQTPKHLITATGQRVTLRCSPRSGDLSVYWYQQSLDQGLQFLIQYYNGEERAKGNILERFSAQQFPDLHSELNLSSLELGDSALYFCASSPLGSDGNTIYFGEGSWLTVV.

This clone has only a few counts. The V call is TRBV7-9, the J call TRBJ2-3; D remains unclear. V lost 2 bases and J lost 2, with 11 bases in between. The germline CDR1 and CDR2 sequences are SEHNR and FQNEAQ (reference sequence). The CDR3 runs 15 residues. CDR3 amino acids: CASSLRLALTDTQYF. Written as DNA, the CDR3 is TGTGCCAGCAGCTTAAGATTAGCCCTCACAGATACGCAGTATTTT.

The chain employs TRBV5-6 and TRBJ2-2; D not certain. CDR1 and CDR2 from the germline V gene are SGHDT and YYEEEE. CDR3 length: 13 amino acids. Trimming removed 0 bases from V and 8 bases from J, with 8 bases in between. In nucleotides, the CDR3 is TGTGCCAGCAGCTTGGCGTTCCGGGGGGAGCTGTTTTTT. Protein sequence: CASSLAFRGELFF. The full variable domain, completed using reference TRBV5-6 and TRBJ2-2, is DAGVTQSPTHLIKTRGQQVTLRCSPKSGHDTVSWYQQALGQGPQFIFQYYEEEERQRGNFPDRFSGHQFPNYSSELNVNALLLGDSALYLCASSLAFRGELFFGEGSRLTVL.

The CDR3 bases are TGTGCCACCAGCAGAGATCAGGCTAGCGGGGGTACGCAGTATTTT. As protein: CATSRDQASGGTQYF. V is TRBV15 and J is TRBJ2-3; 10 positions match TRBD2. This CDR3 has 15 residues. With V trimmed by 0 bases and J by 8 bases, 5 bases remained unmatched. Germline loops: CDR1 LNHNV, CDR2 YYDKDF (reference sequence).

The J gene is TRBJ1-4, the V gene TRBV7-6; a possible D gene is TRBD1 (6 bases). The CDR3 is 15 residues long. Trimming took off 5 bases at V and 3 bases at J, with 13 bases between the two ends. From germline, CDR1 is SGHVS and CDR2 FNYEAQ. The CDR3 DNA is TGTGCCAGCAGCCTATCAGGGGTGGCTAATGAAAAACTGTTTTTT. Amino acid sequence: CASSLSGVANEKLFF. Full variable domain (rest looked up from reference TRBV7-6 and TRBJ1-4): GAGVSQSPRYKVTKRGQDVALRCDPISGHVSLYWYRQALGQGPEFLTYFNYEAQQDKSGLPNDRFSAERPEGSISTLTIQRTEQRDSAMYRCASSLSGVANEKLFFGSGTQLSVL.

V and J are TRBV5-1 and TRBJ1-3; no clear D gene. This CDR3 region has 13 residues. V gave up 4 bases and J gave up 3 bases, with 8 bases separating them. The V gene's germline CDR1 is SGHRS and CDR2 YFSETQ. The CDR3 sequence: CASSEDFGNTIYF. DNA for the CDR3: TGCGCCAGCAGCGAAGATTTTGGAAACACCATATATTTT.